The 22 T cell receptor beta chains presented below share a single source sample, sequenced in a study of cytomegalovirus exposure and HLA in healthy donors. PCR used 60 Vbeta primers and 13 Jbeta primers. Assay: immunoSEQ multiplex PCR; the TCRdb copy retains only in-frame clones and omits some. Here the sample spans some 150,000 clones, about 80% being singletons. Sample: PBMCs. The receptor set was obtained from a young man in good health and CMV-seropositive.

This clone was counted a single time. This chain connects TRBV2 to TRBJ2-7; TRBD2 matches 9 bases. There are 14 residues in the CDR3. J was trimmed by 2 bases and V by 6 bases; bases with no gene match: 5. Germline V gives CDR1 SNHLY, CDR2 FYNNEI. CDR3 amino acids: CASSVAGEAYEQYF. As DNA, the CDR3 is TGTGCCAGCAGCGTAGCGGGAGAGGCCTACGAGCAGTACTTC.

This sequence joins TRBV6-5 and TRBJ2-7; D possibly corresponds to TRBD2 (6 bases). V lost 5 bases, J lost 2 bases, and 16 bases lay in between. CDR1 is MNHEY, CDR2 SVGAGI, per germline. The CDR3 is 15 residues long. This chain's CDR3 is CASSNPGVKPYEQYF. The CDR3 DNA reads as TGTGCCAGCAGTAACCCGGGGGTTAAGCCCTACGAGCAGTACTTC.

The chain couples TRBV14 to TRBJ1-4; the D gene is possibly TRBD1 (6 bases). Germline CDR1 SGHDN, CDR2 FVKESK. V shed 0 bases and J shed 7 bases, with 15 bases lying between them. The CDR3 runs to 16 residues. This CDR3 is CASSQDNADSSEKLFF. The CDR3 nucleotides are TGTGCCAGCAGCCAAGATAACGCGGACAGCTCTGAAAAACTGTTTTTT.

The V gene is TRBV11-3, the J gene TRBJ2-2; perhaps TRBD2 as D (7 bases). Trimming took off 6 bases at V and 6 bases at J, with 14 bases between the two ends. Germline V gene data show CDR1 as SGHNT and CDR2 as YENEEA. CDR3 length: 14 residues. This CDR3 is CASRFGGQAGELFF. CDR3 in DNA: TGTGCCAGCAGGTTCGGGGGGCAGGCCGGGGAGCTGTTTTTT.

This chain joins TRBV6-7 and TRBJ2-7; possibly TRBD1 for D (6 bases). TRBV6-7 is an ORF for which the function is uncertain. V lost 2 bases and J 3 bases, leaving 11 bases between the germline ends. CDR3 length: 14 residues. Here the CDR3 reads CASSYGVGGYEQYF. CDR3 DNA sequence: TGTGCCAGCAGTTACGGGGTAGGGGGCTACGAGCAGTACTTC.

The rearrangement links TRBV7-9 to TRBJ1-2; D uncertain. CDR1 and CDR2 from the germline V gene are SEHNR and FQNEAQ (reference sequence). This CDR3 comprises 13 residues. V lost 0 bases and J lost 10, with 12 bases in between. This chain's CDR3 is CASSLASTSPYTF. In DNA form, the CDR3 reads TGTGCCAGCAGCTTAGCCTCCACATCTCCCTACACCTTC.

The genes are TRBV5-1 and TRBJ2-5; tentative D call: TRBD1 (6 bases). V lost 4 bases and J 6 bases, leaving 16 bases between the germline ends. Germline V gene data show CDR1 as SGHRS and CDR2 as YFSETQ. CDR3 size: 14 residues. The CDR3 region is CASSTPTGAKTQYF. DNA of the CDR3: TGCGCCAGCAGCACACCGACAGGCGCGAAGACCCAGTACTTC.

This chain joins TRBV7-6 and TRBJ2-5, with D possibly being TRBD1 (6 bases). The CDR3 length is 14 residues. V was clipped by 1 base and J by 4 bases, with 10 bases between them. Per the germline V gene, CDR1 is SGHVS and CDR2 is FNYEAQ. This chain's CDR3 is CASSLVIGGETQYF. The CDR3 coding sequence is TGTGCCAGCAGCTTAGTCATAGGGGGAGAGACCCAGTACTTC.

The chain uses TRBV9 and TRBJ2-7; 11 nucleotides match TRBD2. The CDR3 has 15 amino acids. CDR1 and CDR2 from the germline V gene are SGDLS and YYNGEE. Trimming removed 2 bases from V and 1 base from J; junction bases left unmatched: 2. The CDR3 region has the DNA TGTGCCAGCAGCGTTGGGACTAGCGGATCCTACGAGCAGTACTTC. It yields the protein CASSVGTSGSYEQYF. Complete variable domain (other parts from reference TRBV9 and TRBJ2-7): DSGVTQTPKHLITATGQRVTLRCSPRSGDLSVYWYQQSLDQGLQFLIQYYNGEERAKGNILERFSAQQFPDLHSELNLSSLELGDSALYFCASSVGTSGSYEQYFGPGTRLTVT.

The chain links TRBV6-1 to TRBJ2-1; D unclear. Deletions cut 4 bases from V and 4 bases from J, with 8 bases between. CDR3 length: 13 amino acids. Germline CDR1 and CDR2: MNHNS and SASEGT. In nucleotides, the CDR3 is TGTGCCAGCAGTGGAAAGACTTACAATGAGCAGTTCTTC. This gives the protein CASSGKTYNEQFF.

This chain uses TRBV10-3 with TRBJ2-3; D is possibly TRBD2 (5 bases). Germline loops: CDR1 ENHRY, CDR2 SYGVKD. V was trimmed by 2 bases and J by 5 bases, leaving 23 bases between them. This CDR3 has 18 residues. For the CDR3, the DNA is TGTGCCATCAGTGAGGGTCCCCGGGAAGCTCCGGTCCAAGATACGCAGTATTTT. Its protein product is CAISEGPREAPVQDTQYF.

The gene calls are TRBV28 and TRBJ1-5; D perhaps matches TRBD1 (6 bases). Germline loops: CDR1 MDHEN, CDR2 SYDVKM. This CDR3 comprises 17 residues. Trimming removed 5 bases at V and 1 base at J, with 18 bases between. CDR3 sequence: CASSPGEGGISNQPQHF. The CDR3 DNA reads TGTGCCAGCAGTCCCGGGGAGGGGGGTATAAGCAATCAGCCCCAGCATTTT.

In DNA, the CDR3 is TGTGCCAGCAGCCCCACTAGCGGGGGCCCGTCCTACAATGAGCAGTTCTTC. This encodes CASSPTSGGPSYNEQFF. The V call is TRBV9, the J call TRBJ2-1; 11 nucleotides line up with TRBD2. Per the germline V gene, CDR1 is SGDLS and CDR2 is YYNGEE. J gave up 1 base and V 4 bases, and 7 bases lay outside the gene matches. The length of the CDR3 is 17 residues.

The genes are TRBV19 and TRBJ2-2, with TRBD1 identical over 7 bases. The V and J ends lost 4 bases and 6 bases, in that order; junction bases with no gene match: 11. Germline loops: CDR1 LNHDA, CDR2 SQIVND (reference sequence). The CDR3 has 16 residues. The CDR3 DNA follows: TGTGCCAGTAGTACCCCGCCGGGACAGTACGCCGGGGAGCTGTTTTTT. Translation: CASSTPPGQYAGELFF. The whole variable domain, remainder taken from reference TRBV19 and TRBJ2-2, is DGGITQSPKYLFRKEGQNVTLSCEQNLNHDAMYWYRQDPGQGLRLIYYSQIVNDFQKGDIAEGYSVSREKKESFPLTVTSAQKNPTAFYLCASSTPPGQYAGELFFGEGSRLTVL.

CDR3 bases: TGTGCCAGTAGTATGCGGGACGGTAGGCCGTCGGATACGCAGTATTTT. Translating gives CASSMRDGRPSDTQYF. The chain employs TRBV19 and TRBJ2-3, with D possibly being TRBD2 (6 bases). V lost 3 bases and J lost 6, with 19 bases in between. The CDR3 is 16 residues long. CDR1 is LNHDA and CDR2 is SQIVND in the germline V gene (reference sequence).

As regards this clone: Because the CDR3 is missing its conserved closing phenylalanine or tryptophan, this is likely a read error. The chain couples TRBV11-3 to TRBJ1-2, with TRBD1 as a possible D gene (6 bases). Trimming pared 5 bases from V and 6 bases from J, leaving 13 bases between. The length of the CDR3 is 13 residues. Germline V CDR1 and CDR2: SGHNT, YENEEA. CDR3 sequence reads: CASSGIQGNGYTL. The DNA for the CDR3 is TGTGCCAGCAGCGGAATCCAGGGGAATGGCTACACCCTC.

A few counts support this clone. The rearrangement uses TRBV10-3 and TRBJ1-6; maybe TRBD1 (5 bases). Germline CDR1 reads ENHRY; CDR2 reads SYGVKD. This CDR3 is built from 13 residues. V was pared by 3 bases and J by 9 bases, with 9 bases between. This chain's CDR3 is CAISDRVASPLHF. Written as DNA, the CDR3 is TGTGCCATCAGTGACAGGGTGGCTTCACCCCTCCACTTT.

This sequence joins TRBV5-4 and TRBJ1-1; TRBD1 matches at 7 bases. Germline CDR1 reads SGHNT; CDR2 reads YYREEE (reference sequence). The J segment lost 0 bases and the V segment lost 1 base, leaving 0 bases of the junction unmatched. The CDR3 has 14 residues. The DNA of the CDR3 is TGTGCCAGCAGCTTGACAGGGGTGAACACTGAAGCTTTCTTT. Translated: CASSLTGVNTEAFF.

This clone showed up just a few times. This chain joins TRBV10-3 and TRBJ2-3, with 8 bases lining up with TRBD2. CDR3 length: 14 residues. V shed 4 bases and J 6 bases; nucleotides not matched to a gene: 6. Germline lookup yields CDR1 ENHRY and CDR2 SYGVKD. CDR3 protein: CAISAGGGTDTQYF. CDR3 nucleotide sequence: TGTGCCATCAGTGCGGGCGGGGGGACGGATACGCAGTATTTT.

The chain recombines TRBV7-8 with TRBJ2-1, with D possibly being TRBD2 (6 bases). CDR1 is SGHVS, CDR2 FQNEAQ, per germline. V lost 1 base and J 1 base, leaving 11 bases between the germline ends. The CDR3 spans 16 residues. The chain's CDR3 is CASSLVVDYSYNEQFF. For the CDR3, the DNA is TGTGCCAGCAGCTTAGTCGTGGACTATTCCTACAATGAGCAGTTCTTC.

The chain links TRBV18 to TRBJ1-1; a weak D match, TRBD1 (5 bases). Between the trimmed V and J ends, which lost 3 bases and 4 bases, there was a span of 6 bases. The CDR3 totals 12 residues. CDR1 and CDR2 (germline): KGHSH, LQKENI. The CDR3 DNA reads TGTGCCAGCTCACCCGACAGCACTGAAGCTTTCTTT. Protein: CASSPDSTEAFF.

The chain combines TRBV19 with TRBJ2-7, with a possible D match to TRBD1 (5 bases). CDR1 is LNHDA, CDR2 SQIVND, per germline (reference sequence). The CDR3 runs to 13 residues. V lost 7 bases, J lost 5 bases, and 15 bases lay in between. Here the CDR3 reads CASKEDGAHEQYF. The DNA of the CDR3 is TGTGCCAGTAAAGAGGATGGGGCGCACGAGCAGTACTTC.